This T cell receptor (beta chain) is from a study of cytomegalovirus exposure and HLA in healthy donors. Findings and caveats of the study: TCR beta chains numbering some 160 were designated cytomegalovirus-associated. A classifier reportedly called cytomegalovirus status with high sensitivity and specificity. There were a few CMV-associated chains whose specificity for CMV antigens was confirmed in vitro.

To note about this clone: Its antigen is not known.

TCRdb's table, derived via immunoSEQ multiplex PCR, lists solely in-frame clones and lacks some. The sample records 150,000 to 250,000 clones, 80% to 85% being singletons. The CDR3 consists of 17 residues. J was trimmed by 6 bases and V by 0 bases; bases with no gene match: 13. The V gene's germline CDR1 is KGHSH and CDR2 LQKENI. The rearrangement links TRBV18 to TRBJ1-2, with 7 bases fitting TRBD1. The sequencing sample was made of PBMCs. The receptor was derived from a woman aged 25 to 39 in good health and CMV-seronegative. The CDR3 coding sequence is TGTGCCAGCTCACCACCGGGCAGGGGGAGTGGACCCGATGGCTACACCTTC. It specifies CASSPPGRGSGPDGYTF.